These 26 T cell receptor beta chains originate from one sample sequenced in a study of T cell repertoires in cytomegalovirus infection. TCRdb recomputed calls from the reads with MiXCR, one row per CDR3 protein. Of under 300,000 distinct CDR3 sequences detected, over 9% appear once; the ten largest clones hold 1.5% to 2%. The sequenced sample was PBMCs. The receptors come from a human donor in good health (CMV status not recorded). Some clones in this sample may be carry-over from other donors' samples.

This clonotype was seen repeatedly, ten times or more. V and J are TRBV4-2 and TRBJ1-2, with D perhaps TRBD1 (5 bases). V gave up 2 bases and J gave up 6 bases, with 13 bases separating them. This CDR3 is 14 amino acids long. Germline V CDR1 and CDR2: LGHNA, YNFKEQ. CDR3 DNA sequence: TGTGCCAGCAGCCAACGGGGGTTCCTGCATGGCTACACCTTC. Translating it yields CASSQRGFLHGYTF.

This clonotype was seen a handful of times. The CDR3 spells CASSVGSSSYNEQFF. DNA of the CDR3: TGTGCCAGCAGCGTAGGGTCCAGCTCCTACAATGAGCAGTTCTTC. V is TRBV9 and J is TRBJ2-1; D gene unclear. Trimming stripped 0 bases from V and 0 bases from J, with 7 bases between. CDR1 and CDR2 (germline): SGDLS, YYNGEE. This CDR3 has 15 amino acids.

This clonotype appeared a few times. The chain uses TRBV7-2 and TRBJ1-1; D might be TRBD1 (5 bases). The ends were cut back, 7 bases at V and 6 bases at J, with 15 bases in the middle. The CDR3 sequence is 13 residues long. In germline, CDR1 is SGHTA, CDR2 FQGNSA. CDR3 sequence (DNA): TGTGCCAGCACCGAGGGGAGGGGTCCTGAAGCTTTCTTT. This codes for CASTEGRGPEAFF.

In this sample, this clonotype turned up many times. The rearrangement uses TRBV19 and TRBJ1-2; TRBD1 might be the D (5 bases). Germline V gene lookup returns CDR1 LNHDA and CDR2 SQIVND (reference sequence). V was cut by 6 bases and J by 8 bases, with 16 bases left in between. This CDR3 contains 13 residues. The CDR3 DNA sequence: TGTGCCAGTAGCCCGACCGCAGGGCTGGGCTACACCTTC. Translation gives CASSPTAGLGYTF. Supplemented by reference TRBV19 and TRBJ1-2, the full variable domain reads DGGITQSPKYLFRKEGQNVTLSCEQNLNHDAMYWYRQDPGQGLRLIYYSQIVNDFQKGDIAEGYSVSREKKESFPLTVTSAQKNPTAFYLCASSPTAGLGYTFGSGTRLTVV.

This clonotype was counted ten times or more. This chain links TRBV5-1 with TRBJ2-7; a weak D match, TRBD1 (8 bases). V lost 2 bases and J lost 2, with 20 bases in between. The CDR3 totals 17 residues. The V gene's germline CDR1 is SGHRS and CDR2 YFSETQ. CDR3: CASSFGSNRGGTYEQYF. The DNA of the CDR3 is TGCGCCAGCAGCTTCGGAAGTAACAGGGGGGGAACCTACGAGCAGTACTTC. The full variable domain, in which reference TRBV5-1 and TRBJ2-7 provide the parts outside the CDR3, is KAGVTQTPRYLIKTRGQQVTLSCSPISGHRSVSWYQQTPGQGLQFLFEYFSETQRNKGNFPGRFSGRQFSNSRSEMNVSTLELGDSALYLCASSFGSNRGGTYEQYFGPGTRLTVT.

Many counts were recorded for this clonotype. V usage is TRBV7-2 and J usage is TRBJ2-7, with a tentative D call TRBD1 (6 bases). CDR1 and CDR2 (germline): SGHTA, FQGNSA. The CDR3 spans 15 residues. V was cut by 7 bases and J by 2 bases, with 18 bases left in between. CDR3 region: CASTLNRVRAYEQYF. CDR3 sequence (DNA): TGTGCCAGCACCCTAAACAGGGTAAGGGCCTACGAGCAGTACTTC.

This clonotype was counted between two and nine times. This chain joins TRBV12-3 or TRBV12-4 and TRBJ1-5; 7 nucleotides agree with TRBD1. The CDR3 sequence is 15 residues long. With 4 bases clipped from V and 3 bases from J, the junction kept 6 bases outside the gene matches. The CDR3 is CASSYHRGNNQPQHF. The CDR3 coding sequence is TGTGCCAGCAGTTATCACAGGGGAAACAATCAGCCCCAGCATTTT.

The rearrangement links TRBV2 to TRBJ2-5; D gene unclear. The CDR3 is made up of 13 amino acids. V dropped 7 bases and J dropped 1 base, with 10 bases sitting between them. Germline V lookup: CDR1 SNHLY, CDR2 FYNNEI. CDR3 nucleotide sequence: TGTGCCAGCACCAAGGGTCTCCAAGAGACCCAGTACTTC. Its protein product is CASTKGLQETQYF.

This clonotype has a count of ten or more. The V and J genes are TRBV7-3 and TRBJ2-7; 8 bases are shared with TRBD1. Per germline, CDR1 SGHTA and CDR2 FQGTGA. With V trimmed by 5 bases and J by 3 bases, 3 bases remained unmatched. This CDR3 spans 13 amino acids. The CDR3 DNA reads TGTGCCAGCAGCCCAGGGACAGGCTACGAGCAGTACTTC. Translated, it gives CASSPGTGYEQYF.

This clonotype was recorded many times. The CDR3 bases are TGTGCTAGTGGATCGGCCCTGGGGTATGGCTACACCTTC. It translates to CASGSALGYGYTF. The rearrangement uses TRBV12-5 and TRBJ1-2; D gene ambiguous. The CDR3 contains 13 residues. CDR1 is LGHNT and CDR2 is FRNRAP in the germline V gene. The V end lost 6 bases, the J end lost 5 bases, and 13 bases lay between the germline ends.

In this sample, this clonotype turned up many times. The CDR3 is CASSLASGGGNTEAFF. Written as DNA, the CDR3 is TGTGCCAGCAGCTTAGCGTCAGGGGGAGGGAACACTGAAGCTTTCTTT. V is TRBV7-2 and J is TRBJ1-1; TRBD1 aligns across 7 bases. Trimming at V came to 0 bases and at J to 1 base, leaving 5 bases not matched to a gene. The V gene's germline CDR1 is SGHTA and CDR2 FQGNSA. This CDR3 region has 16 residues.

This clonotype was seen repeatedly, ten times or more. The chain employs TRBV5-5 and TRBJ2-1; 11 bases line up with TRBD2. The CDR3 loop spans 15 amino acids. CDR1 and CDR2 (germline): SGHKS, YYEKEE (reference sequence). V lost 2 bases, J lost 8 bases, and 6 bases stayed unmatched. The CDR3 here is CASSFTSGSVDEQFF. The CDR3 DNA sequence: TGTGCCAGCAGCTTTACTAGCGGGAGTGTAGATGAGCAGTTCTTC.

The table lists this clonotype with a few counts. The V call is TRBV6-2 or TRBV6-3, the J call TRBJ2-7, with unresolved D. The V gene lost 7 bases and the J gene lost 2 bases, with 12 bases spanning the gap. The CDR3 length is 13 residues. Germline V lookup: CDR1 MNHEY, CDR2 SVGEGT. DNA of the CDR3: TGTGCCAGCACCGATCCGGGTACCTACGAGCAGTACTTC. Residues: CASTDPGTYEQYF.

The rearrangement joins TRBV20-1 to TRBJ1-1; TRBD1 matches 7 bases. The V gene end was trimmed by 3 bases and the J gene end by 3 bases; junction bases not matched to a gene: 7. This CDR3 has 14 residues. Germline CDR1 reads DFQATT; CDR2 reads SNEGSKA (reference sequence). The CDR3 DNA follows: TGCAGTGCTAGGAGACAGGGCGGGTACACTGAAGCTTTCTTT. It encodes CSARRQGGYTEAFF.

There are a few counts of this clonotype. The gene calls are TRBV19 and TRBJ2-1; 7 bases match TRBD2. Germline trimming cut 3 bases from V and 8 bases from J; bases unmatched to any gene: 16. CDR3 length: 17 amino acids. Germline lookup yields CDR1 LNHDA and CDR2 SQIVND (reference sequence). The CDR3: CASSMELAIGAGDEQFF. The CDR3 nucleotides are TGTGCCAGTAGTATGGAACTAGCGATTGGAGCGGGCGATGAGCAGTTCTTC. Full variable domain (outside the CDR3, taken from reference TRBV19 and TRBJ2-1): DGGITQSPKYLFRKEGQNVTLSCEQNLNHDAMYWYRQDPGQGLRLIYYSQIVNDFQKGDIAEGYSVSREKKESFPLTVTSAQKNPTAFYLCASSMELAIGAGDEQFFGPGTRLTVL.

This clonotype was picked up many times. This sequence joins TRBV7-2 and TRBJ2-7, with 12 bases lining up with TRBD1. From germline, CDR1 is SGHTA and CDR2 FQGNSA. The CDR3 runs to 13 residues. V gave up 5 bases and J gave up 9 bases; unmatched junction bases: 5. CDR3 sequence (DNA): TGTGCCAGCAGCCTTCCGGGACAGGGGGCGCAGTACTTC. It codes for CASSLPGQGAQYF.

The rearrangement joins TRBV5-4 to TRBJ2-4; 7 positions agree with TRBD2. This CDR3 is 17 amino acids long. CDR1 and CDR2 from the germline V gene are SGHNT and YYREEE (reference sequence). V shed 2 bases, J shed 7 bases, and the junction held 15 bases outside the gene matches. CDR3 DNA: TGTGCCAGCAGCTTTTCCCTGGGTCGGGGAGGGAGGAACATTCAGTACTTC. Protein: CASSFSLGRGGRNIQYF.

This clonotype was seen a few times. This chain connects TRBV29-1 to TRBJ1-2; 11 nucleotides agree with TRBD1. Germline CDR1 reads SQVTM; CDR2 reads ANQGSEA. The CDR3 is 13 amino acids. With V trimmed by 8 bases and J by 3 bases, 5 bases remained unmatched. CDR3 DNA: TGCAGCTTTGTGGACAGGGGGCACTATGGCTACACCTTC. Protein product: CSFVDRGHYGYTF. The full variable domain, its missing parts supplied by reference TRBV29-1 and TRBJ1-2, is SAVISQKPSRDICQRGTSLTIQCQVDSQVTMMFWYRQQPGQSLTLIATANQGSEATYESGFVIDKFPISRPNLTFSTLTVSNMSPEDSSIYLCSFVDRGHYGYTFGSGTRLTVV.

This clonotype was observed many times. The CDR3 region is CASSLTGSRGRGYNEQFF. The CDR3 DNA reads as TGTGCCAGCAGCTTAACTGGGTCCAGGGGGCGAGGGTACAATGAGCAGTTCTTC. V gene TRBV7-3 combines with J gene TRBJ2-1; 8 bases map to TRBD1. Germline assignment: CDR1 SGHTA and CDR2 FQGTGA. V lost 0 bases, J lost 4 bases, and 11 bases stayed unmatched. The CDR3 runs 18 residues.

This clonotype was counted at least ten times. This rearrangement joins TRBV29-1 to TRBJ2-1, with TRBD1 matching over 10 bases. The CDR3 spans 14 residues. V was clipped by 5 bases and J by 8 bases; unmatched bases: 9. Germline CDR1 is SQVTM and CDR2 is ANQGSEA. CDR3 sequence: CSVHRDRGMYEQFF. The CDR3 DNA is TGCAGCGTTCACCGGGACAGGGGTATGTATGAGCAGTTCTTC.

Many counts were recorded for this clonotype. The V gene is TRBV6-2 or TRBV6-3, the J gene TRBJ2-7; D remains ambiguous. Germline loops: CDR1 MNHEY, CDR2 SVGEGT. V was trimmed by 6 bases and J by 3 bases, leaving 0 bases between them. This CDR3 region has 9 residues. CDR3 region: CASSYEQYF. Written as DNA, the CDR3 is TGTGCCAGCAGCTACGAGCAGTACTTC.

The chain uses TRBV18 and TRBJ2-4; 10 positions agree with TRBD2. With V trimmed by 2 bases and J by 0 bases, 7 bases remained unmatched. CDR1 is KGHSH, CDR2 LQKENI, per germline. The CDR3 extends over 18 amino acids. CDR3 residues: CASSPRNSGGIAKNIQYF. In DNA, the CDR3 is TGTGCCAGCTCACCAAGAAATAGCGGGGGGATAGCCAAAAACATTCAGTACTTC. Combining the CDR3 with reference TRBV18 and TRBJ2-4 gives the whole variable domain NAGVMQNPRHLVRRRGQEARLRCSPMKGHSHVYWYRQLPEEGLKFMVYLQKENIIDESGMPKERFSAEFPKEGPSILRIQQVVRGDSAAYFCASSPRNSGGIAKNIQYFGAGTRLSVL.

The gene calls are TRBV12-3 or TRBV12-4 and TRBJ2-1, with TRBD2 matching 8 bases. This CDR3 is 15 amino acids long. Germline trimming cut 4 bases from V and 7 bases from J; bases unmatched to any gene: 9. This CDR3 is CASSSRAGGRNEQFF. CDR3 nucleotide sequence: TGTGCCAGCAGTTCCCGGGCGGGAGGAAGAAATGAGCAGTTCTTC.

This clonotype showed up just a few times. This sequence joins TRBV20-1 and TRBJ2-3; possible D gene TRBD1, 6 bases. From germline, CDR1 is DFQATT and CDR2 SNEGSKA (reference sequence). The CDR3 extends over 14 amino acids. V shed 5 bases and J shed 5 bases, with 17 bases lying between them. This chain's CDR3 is CSADGLPGEDTQYF. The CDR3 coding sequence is TGCAGTGCTGACGGGCTCCCAGGGGAAGATACGCAGTATTTT.

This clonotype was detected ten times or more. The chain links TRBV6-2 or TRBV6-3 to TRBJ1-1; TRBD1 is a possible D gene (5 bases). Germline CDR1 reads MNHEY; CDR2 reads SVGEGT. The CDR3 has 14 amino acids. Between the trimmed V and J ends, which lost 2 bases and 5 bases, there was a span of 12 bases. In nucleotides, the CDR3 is TGTGCCAGCAGTTACACCGCATCAGGGACTGAAGCTTTCTTT. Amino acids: CASSYTASGTEAFF.

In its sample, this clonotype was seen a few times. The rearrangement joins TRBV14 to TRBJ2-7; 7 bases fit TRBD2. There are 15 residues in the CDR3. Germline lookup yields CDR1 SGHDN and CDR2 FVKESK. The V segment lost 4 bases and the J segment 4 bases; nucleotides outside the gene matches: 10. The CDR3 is CASSLAGAWAYEQYF. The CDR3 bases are TGTGCCAGCAGCCTCGCGGGAGCGTGGGCTTACGAGCAGTACTTC.